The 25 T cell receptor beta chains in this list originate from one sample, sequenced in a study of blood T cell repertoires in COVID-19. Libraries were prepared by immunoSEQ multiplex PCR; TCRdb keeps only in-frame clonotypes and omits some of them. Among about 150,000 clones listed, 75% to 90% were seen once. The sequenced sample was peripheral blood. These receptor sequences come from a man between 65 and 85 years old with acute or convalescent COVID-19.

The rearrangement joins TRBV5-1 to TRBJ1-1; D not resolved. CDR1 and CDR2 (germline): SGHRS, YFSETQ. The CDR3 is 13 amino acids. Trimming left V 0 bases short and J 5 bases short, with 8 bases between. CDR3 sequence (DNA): TGCGCCAGCAGCTTGGCCGGGGTGACTGAAGCTTTCTTT. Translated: CASSLAGVTEAFF.

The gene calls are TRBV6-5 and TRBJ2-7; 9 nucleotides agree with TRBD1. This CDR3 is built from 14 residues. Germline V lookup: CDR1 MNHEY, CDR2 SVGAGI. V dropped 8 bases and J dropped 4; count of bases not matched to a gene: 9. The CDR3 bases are TGTGCCAGCGGGGGGACAGGGAACTCGTACGAGCAGTACTTC. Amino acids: CASGGTGNSYEQYF.

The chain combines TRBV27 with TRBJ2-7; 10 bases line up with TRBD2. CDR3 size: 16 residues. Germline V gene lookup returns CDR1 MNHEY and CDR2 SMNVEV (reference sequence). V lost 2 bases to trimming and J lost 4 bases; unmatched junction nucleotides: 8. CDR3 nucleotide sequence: TGTGCCAGCAGTTTAAAAAGGGCTAGCGGGAGATACGAGCAGTACTTC. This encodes CASSLKRASGRYEQYF.

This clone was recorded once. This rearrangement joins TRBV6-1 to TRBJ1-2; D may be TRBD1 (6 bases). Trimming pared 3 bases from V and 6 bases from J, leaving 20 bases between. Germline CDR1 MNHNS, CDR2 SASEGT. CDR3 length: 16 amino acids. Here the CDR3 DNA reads TGTGCCAGCAGTGATACAGACAGGCCGGAAAGCAATGGCTACACCTTC. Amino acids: CASSDTDRPESNGYTF.

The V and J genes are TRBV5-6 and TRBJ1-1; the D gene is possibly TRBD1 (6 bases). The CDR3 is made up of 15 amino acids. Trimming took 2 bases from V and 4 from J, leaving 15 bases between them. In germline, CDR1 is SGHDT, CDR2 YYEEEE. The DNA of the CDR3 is TGTGCCAGCAGCTTACGACAAGGGGGATTCACTGAAGCTTTCTTT. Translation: CASSLRQGGFTEAFF.

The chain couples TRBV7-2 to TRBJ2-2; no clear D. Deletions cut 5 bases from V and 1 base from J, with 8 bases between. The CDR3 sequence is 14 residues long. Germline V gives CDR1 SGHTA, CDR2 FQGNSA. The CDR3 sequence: CASSELVNTGELFF. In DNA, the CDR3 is TGTGCCAGCAGCGAACTCGTGAACACCGGGGAGCTGTTTTTT.

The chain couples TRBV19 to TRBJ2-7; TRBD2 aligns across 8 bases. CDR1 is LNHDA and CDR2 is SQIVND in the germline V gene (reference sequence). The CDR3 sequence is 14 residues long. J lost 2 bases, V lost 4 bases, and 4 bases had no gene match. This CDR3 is CASSKTSGTYEQYF. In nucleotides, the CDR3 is TGTGCCAGTAGTAAAACTAGCGGTACCTACGAGCAGTACTTC.

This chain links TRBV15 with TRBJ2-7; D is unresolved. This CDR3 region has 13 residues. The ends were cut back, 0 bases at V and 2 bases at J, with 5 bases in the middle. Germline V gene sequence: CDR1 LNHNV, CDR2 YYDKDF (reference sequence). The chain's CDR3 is CATSRDPAYEQYF. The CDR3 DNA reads TGTGCCACCAGCAGAGATCCGGCCTACGAGCAGTACTTC.

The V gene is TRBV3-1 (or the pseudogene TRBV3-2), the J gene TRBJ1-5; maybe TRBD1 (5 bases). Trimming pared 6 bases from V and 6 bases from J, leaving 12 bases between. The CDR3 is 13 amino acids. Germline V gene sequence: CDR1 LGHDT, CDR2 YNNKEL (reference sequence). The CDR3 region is CASSGAFGQPQHF. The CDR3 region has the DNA TGTGCCAGCAGTGGGGCCTTTGGTCAGCCCCAGCATTTT.

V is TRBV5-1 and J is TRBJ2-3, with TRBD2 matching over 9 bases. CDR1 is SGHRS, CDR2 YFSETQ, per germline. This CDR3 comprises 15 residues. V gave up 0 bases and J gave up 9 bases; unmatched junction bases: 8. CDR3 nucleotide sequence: TGCGCCAGCAGCTTGGTTGCGACTAGCGGAGAGACGCAGTATTTT. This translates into CASSLVATSGETQYF.

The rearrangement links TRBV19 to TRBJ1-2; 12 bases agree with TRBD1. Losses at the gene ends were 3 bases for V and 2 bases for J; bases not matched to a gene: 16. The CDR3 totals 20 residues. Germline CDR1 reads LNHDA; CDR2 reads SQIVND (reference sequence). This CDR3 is CASSISRHLVGTGGNYGYTF. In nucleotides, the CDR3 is TGTGCCAGTAGTATCTCACGGCATCTGGTGGGGACAGGGGGCAACTATGGCTACACCTTC.

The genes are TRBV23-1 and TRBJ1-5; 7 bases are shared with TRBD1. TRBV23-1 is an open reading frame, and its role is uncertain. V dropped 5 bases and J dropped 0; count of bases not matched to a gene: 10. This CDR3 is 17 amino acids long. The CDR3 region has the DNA TGCGCCAGCAGTGGGCGGACAGGAAAATATAGCAATCAGCCCCAGCATTTT. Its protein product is CASSGRTGKYSNQPQHF.

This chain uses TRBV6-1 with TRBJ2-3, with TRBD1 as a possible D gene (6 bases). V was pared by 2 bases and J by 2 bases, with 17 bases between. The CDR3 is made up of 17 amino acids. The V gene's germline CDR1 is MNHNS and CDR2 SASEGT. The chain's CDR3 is CASSELLAGQPTDTQYF. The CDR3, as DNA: TGTGCCAGCAGTGAACTATTGGCAGGACAGCCCACAGATACGCAGTATTTT.

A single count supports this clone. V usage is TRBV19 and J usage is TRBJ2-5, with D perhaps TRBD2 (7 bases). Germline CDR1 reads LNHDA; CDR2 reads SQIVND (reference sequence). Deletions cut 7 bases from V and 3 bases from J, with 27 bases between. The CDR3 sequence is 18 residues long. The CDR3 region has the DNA TGTGCCAGTACCAATAGGAAGGGTCGGGGGGCTGTAGAAGAGACCCAGTACTTC. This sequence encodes CASTNRKGRGAVEETQYF.

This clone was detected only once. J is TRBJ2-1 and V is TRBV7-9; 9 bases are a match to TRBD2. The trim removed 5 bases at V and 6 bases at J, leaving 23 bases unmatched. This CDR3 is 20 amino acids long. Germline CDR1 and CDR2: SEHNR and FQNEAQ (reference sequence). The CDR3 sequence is CASSTWAGQPGLAGFNEQFF. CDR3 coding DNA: TGTGCCAGCAGCACCTGGGCGGGACAACCCGGCCTAGCGGGGTTCAATGAGCAGTTCTTC.

CDR3 amino acids: CASSTGQGAYNEQFF. The CDR3 DNA sequence: TGTGCCAGCAGCACCGGACAGGGGGCCTACAATGAGCAGTTCTTC. V is TRBV11-2 and J is TRBJ2-1; 10 bases match TRBD1. This CDR3 spans 15 amino acids. CDR1 and CDR2 from the germline V gene are SGHAT and FQNNGV. V was pared by 5 bases and J by 2 bases, with 3 bases of the junction left unmatched.

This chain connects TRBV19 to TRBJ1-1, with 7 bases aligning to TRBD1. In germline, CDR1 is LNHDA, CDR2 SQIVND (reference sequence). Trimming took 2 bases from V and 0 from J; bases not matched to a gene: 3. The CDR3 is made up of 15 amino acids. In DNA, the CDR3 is TGTGCCAGTAGTATACGACAGGGTCTGAACACTGAAGCTTTCTTT. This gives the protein CASSIRQGLNTEAFF.

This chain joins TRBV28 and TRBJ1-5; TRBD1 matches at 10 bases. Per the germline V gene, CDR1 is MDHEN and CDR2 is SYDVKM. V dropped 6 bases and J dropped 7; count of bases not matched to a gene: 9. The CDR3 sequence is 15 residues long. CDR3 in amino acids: CASSRTGTGAQPQHF. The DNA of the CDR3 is TGTGCCAGCAGCCGCACGGGGACAGGGGCACAGCCCCAGCATTTT.

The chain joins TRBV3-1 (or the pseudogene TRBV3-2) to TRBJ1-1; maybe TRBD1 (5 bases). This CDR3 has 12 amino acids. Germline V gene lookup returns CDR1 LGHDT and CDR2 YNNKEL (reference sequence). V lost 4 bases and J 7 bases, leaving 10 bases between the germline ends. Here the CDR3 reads CASSPGGVEAFF. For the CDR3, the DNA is TGTGCCAGCAGCCCCGGGGGGGTTGAAGCTTTCTTT.

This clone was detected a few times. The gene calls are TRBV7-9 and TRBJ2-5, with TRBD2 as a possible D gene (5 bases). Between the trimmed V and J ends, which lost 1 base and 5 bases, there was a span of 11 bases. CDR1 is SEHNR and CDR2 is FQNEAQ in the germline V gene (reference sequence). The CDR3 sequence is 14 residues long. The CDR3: CASSLERQRETQYF. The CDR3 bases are TGTGCCAGCAGCTTAGAGCGGCAGAGGGAGACCCAGTACTTC.

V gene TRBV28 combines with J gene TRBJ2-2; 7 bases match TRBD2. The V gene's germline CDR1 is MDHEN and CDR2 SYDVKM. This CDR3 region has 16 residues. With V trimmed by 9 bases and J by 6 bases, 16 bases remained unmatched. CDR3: CARDFPSPREAGELFF. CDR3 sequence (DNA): TGTGCCAGAGACTTCCCATCCCCTCGGGAGGCCGGGGAGCTGTTTTTT.

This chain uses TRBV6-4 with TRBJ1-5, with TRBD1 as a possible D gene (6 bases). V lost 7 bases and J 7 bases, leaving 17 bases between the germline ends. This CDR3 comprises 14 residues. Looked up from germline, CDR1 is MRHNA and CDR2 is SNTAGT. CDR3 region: CASTLQGSVQPQHF. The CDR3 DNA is TGTGCCAGCACTTTACAGGGTTCGGTGCAGCCCCAGCATTTT.

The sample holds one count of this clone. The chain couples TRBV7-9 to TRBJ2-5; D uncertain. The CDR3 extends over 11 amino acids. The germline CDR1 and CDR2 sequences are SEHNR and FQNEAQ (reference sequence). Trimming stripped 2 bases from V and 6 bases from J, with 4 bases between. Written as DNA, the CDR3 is TGTGCCAGCAGCTTATCTCAGACCCAGTACTTC. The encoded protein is CASSLSQTQYF.

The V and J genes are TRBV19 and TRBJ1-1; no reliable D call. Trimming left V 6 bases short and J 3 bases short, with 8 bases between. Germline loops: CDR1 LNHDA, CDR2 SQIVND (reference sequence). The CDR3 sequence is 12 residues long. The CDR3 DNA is TGTGCCAGTAGATCCGTTTACACTGAAGCTTTCTTT. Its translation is CASRSVYTEAFF.

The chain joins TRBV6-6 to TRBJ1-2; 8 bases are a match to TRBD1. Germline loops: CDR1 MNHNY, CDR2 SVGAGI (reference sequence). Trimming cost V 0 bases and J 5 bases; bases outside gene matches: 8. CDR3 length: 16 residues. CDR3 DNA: TGTGCCAGCAGTTACTCGTCGGGGACAGGCCCTTATGGCTACACCTTC. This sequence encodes CASSYSSGTGPYGYTF.